This TCR beta chain was obtained from a study of OX40 agonist ivuxolimab in advanced cancers. The V gene's germline CDR1 is SGDLS and CDR2 YYNGEE. Trimming took off 0 bases at V and 4 bases at J, with 7 bases between the two ends. The CDR3 totals 14 residues. Profiling relied on immunoSEQ multiplex PCR, and the TCRdb table lists in-frame clones only, not all of them. The sample contains 50,000 to 65,000 clones, around 90% of which appear only once. The clonotype was recovered from an adult with an advanced solid tumor such as melanoma, head and neck, liver or kidney cancer. The V gene is TRBV9, the J gene TRBJ2-2, with no clear D. The sequencing here drew on CD4+ or CD8+ T cells sorted from blood, taken in a trial of the OX40 agonist ivuxolimab. This CDR3 reads CASSVVGGTGELFF. In nucleotides, the CDR3 is TGTGCCAGCAGCGTAGTGGGTGGCACCGGGGAGCTGTTTTTT. Based on the CDR3 plus reference TRBV9 and TRBJ2-2, the full variable domain is DSGVTQTPKHLITATGQRVTLRCSPRSGDLSVYWYQQSLDQGLQFLIQYYNGEERAKGNILERFSAQQFPDLHSELNLSSLELGDSALYFCASSVVGGTGELFFGEGSRLTVL.